This entry concerns a single T cell receptor beta chain. Its antigen remains undetermined. Base quality data are lacking; no much larger clone is found one base away. PBMCs were isolated from peripheral blood, and genomic DNA from unsorted PBMCs was used for TCR beta sequencing. This sample is drawn from a study (dated by TCRdb to 2022 to 2024). Survey-level sequencing on the immunoSEQ platform was used to profile TCR beta chain repertoires. Processing in the source paper ran as follows. Repertoire diversity was quantified as the inverse Simpson index, and CDR3 amino acid length spectratypes and V-J pairing frequencies were compared. To annotate clonotypes specific to SARS-CoV-2, CMV, influenza A and EBV, TCR beta CDR3 sequences were compared against VDJdb. The source is immuneACCESS, and TCRdb retained only in-frame sequences with V and J called. Part of the clones is not carried over; for the studies checked, unresolved V genes explain less than half of this, and the remainder is unexplained. The V and J calls and clone size are taken from that table; D and trimming were inferred from the DNA. This sample holds approximately 53,000 clones; approximately 95% were observed only once. The biggest ten clones account for roughly 10% of the sample.

Points the paper makes about the study in general: Further investigation, including longitudinal sampling and assessment of a control group, is stated by the authors to be required.

V is pruned by 4 bases and J by 8 bases, leaving 8 bases of the junction without a gene match. The CDR1 and CDR2 encoded by the germline V gene are MDHEN and SYDVKM. The CDR3 contains 15 residues, cysteine and phenylalanine counted. CDR3 DNA only is kept here, 45 bases in frame from base 1. This sequence was found in a man between 40 and 49 years old with rheumatoid arthritis. Sequenced material: PBMCs. The chain joins TRBV28 to TRBJ1-6, and 7 junctional nucleotides match TRBD1. This receptor has the CDR3 CASSSGTVTYSPLHF. The base sequence is TGTGCCAGCAGTTCCGGGACAGTCACTTATTCACCCCTCCACTTT.